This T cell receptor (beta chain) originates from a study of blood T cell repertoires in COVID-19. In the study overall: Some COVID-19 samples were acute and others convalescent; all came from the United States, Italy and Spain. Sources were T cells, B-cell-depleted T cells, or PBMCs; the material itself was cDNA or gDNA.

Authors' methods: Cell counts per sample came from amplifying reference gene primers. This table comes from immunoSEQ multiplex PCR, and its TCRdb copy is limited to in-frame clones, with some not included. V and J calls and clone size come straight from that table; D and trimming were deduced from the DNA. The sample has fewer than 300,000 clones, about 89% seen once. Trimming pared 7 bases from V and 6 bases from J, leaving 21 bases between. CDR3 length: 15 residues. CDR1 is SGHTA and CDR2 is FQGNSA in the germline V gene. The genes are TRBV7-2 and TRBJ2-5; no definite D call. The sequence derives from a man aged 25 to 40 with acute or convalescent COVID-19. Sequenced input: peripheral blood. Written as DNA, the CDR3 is TGTGCCAGCAACTCCCTACTGGCCGCGGTGCAGACCCAGTACTTC. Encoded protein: CASNSLLAAVQTQYF.